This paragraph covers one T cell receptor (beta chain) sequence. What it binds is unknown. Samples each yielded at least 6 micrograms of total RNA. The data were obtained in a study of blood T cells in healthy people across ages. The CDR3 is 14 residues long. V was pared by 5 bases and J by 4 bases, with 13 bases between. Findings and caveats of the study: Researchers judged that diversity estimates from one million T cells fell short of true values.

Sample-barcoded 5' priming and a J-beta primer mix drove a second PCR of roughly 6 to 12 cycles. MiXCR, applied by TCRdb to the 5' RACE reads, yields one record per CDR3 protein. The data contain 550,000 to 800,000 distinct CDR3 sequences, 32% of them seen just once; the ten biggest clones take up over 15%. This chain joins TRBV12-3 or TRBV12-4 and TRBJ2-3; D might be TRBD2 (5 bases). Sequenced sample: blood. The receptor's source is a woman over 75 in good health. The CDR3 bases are TGTGCCAGCAGTCACCCTGGGAGAGCAGATACGCAGTATTTT. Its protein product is CASSHPGRADTQYF.